The 15 T cell receptor beta chains reported below all come from one sample, sequenced in a study of regulatory T cells in long-lasting Graves disease (dated by TCRdb to about 2021). What the time point label conveys for this sample: newly diagnosed GD, antithyroid drugs for less than 3 months. For both TCR sequencing and RNA sequencing, RNA was extracted from PBMCs using TRIzol. The library came from multiplex PCR. The sequencer was an Illumina HiSeq 4000. iRepertoire HTBI primers and Arm-PCR amplification of CDR3 regions were used to construct TCR beta libraries. The public reads were reprocessed in TCRdb via fastp at Q25 and MiXCR, keeping in-frame beta chains. Under each unique CDR3 protein, matching rows form one entry showing the most common genes and DNA. This sample has 450,000 to 600,000 distinct CDR3 sequences in its table, and about 17% of those were observed once. About 12% of the sample rests with the top ten.

A further study also used this sample, focusing on T cells in Graves' hyperthyroidism and ophthalmopathy.

This specimen consisted of peripheral blood mononuclear cells (PBMCs), obtained at new diagnosis, from a patient treated with antithyroid drugs. These receptors originate from a man aged 35 to 55 with Graves disease. Donor details come from another sample of the same person, matched by shared clones.

V gene TRBV4-1 combines with J gene TRBJ1-4; a possible D gene is TRBD1 (5 bases). In germline, CDR1 is MGHRA, CDR2 YSYEKL. Trimming took off 4 bases at V and 3 bases at J, with 15 bases between the two ends. The CDR3 covers 16 residues. CDR3 DNA sequence: TGCGCCAGCAGCCGGTCCGGGGGGATCGCTAATGAAAAACTGTTTTTT. As protein: CASSRSGGIANEKLFF.

This chain links TRBV18 with TRBJ2-2, with 9 nucleotides matching TRBD1. V shed 1 base, J shed 7 bases, and the junction held 7 bases outside the gene matches. CDR3 length: 16 amino acids. Per germline, CDR1 KGHSH and CDR2 LQKENI. As DNA, the CDR3 is TGTGCCAGCTCACCACAACAGGGGGCTGGAGGCGGGGAGCTGTTTTTT. It specifies CASSPQQGAGGGELFF.

This clonotype was seen only a few times. The chain employs TRBV6-2 or TRBV6-3 and TRBJ2-6, with D uncertain. The CDR3 totals 11 residues. Germline CDR1 and CDR2: MNHEY and SVGEGT. With 7 bases removed from V and 4 bases from J, the gap between germline ends came to 2 bases. CDR3 region: CASKGANVLTF. The CDR3 bases are TGTGCCAGCAAAGGGGCCAACGTCCTGACTTTC.

This clonotype has only a few counts. The chain joins TRBV7-2 to TRBJ1-3, with D uncertain. The CDR3 totals 15 residues. V shed 5 bases and J shed 2 bases, with 13 bases lying between them. Per the germline V gene, CDR1 is SGHTA and CDR2 is FQGNSA. CDR3 protein: CASSPKARAGNTIYF. The CDR3 DNA is TGTGCCAGCAGCCCTAAGGCTAGAGCTGGAAACACCATATATTTT.

V gene TRBV29-1 combines with J gene TRBJ2-5, with 11 bases identical to TRBD2. CDR3 length: 16 residues. V dropped 4 bases and J dropped 2; count of bases not matched to a gene: 9. Germline lookup yields CDR1 SQVTM and CDR2 ANQGSEA. CDR3 sequence reads: CSVGGLAGFLQETQYF. The CDR3 coding sequence is TGCAGCGTTGGCGGACTAGCGGGTTTTTTGCAAGAGACCCAGTACTTC. The variable domain in full, with the rest retrieved from reference TRBV29-1 and TRBJ2-5, is SAVISQKPSRDICQRGTSLTIQCQVDSQVTMMFWYRQQPGQSLTLIATANQGSEATYESGFVIDKFPISRPNLTFSTLTVSNMSPEDSSIYLCSVGGLAGFLQETQYFGPGTRLLVL.

In this sample, this clonotype turned up many times. The chain couples TRBV12-3 or TRBV12-4 to TRBJ2-1; 7 bases line up with TRBD1. The CDR3 extends over 13 amino acids. Losses at the gene ends were 5 bases for V and 8 bases for J; bases not matched to a gene: 6. The CDR3 loop reads CASSPGTEDEQFF. Here the CDR3 DNA reads TGTGCCAGCAGTCCAGGGACAGAGGATGAGCAGTTCTTC.

This clonotype showed up many times. The chain is built from TRBV7-8 and TRBJ1-6; TRBD1 matches at 8 bases. Germline V CDR1 and CDR2: SGHVS, FQNEAQ. The J segment lost 6 bases and the V segment lost 4 bases, leaving 5 bases of the junction unmatched. The CDR3 has 15 residues. CDR3 in amino acids: CASSSDRASNSPLHF. Written as DNA, the CDR3 is TGTGCCAGCAGCTCGGACAGGGCAAGTAATTCACCCCTCCACTTT.

The chain employs TRBV14 and TRBJ1-1; D unclear. V lost 0 bases, J lost 6 bases, and 8 bases lay in between. The CDR3 is 13 amino acids. Germline V gene sequence: CDR1 SGHDN, CDR2 FVKESK. CDR3 residues: CASSQDLSSEAFF. The CDR3 nucleotides are TGTGCCAGCAGCCAAGATTTAAGTTCTGAAGCTTTCTTT. Full variable domain (outside the CDR3, taken from reference TRBV14 and TRBJ1-1): EAGVTQFPSHSVIEKGQTVTLRCDPISGHDNLYWYRRVMGKEIKFLLHFVKESKQDESGMPNNRFLAERTGGTYSTLKVQPAELEDSGVYFCASSQDLSSEAFFGQGTRLTVV.

This clonotype has at least ten counts. The chain carries TRBV7-9 and TRBJ2-2; TRBD1 matches at 8 bases. V was pared by 6 bases and J by 0 bases, with 6 bases of the junction left unmatched. This CDR3 contains 16 residues. CDR1 and CDR2 (germline): SEHNR, FQNEAQ (reference sequence). The CDR3 protein is CASSNRGIANTGELFF. The CDR3 nucleotides read TGTGCCAGCAGTAACAGGGGGATCGCGAACACCGGGGAGCTGTTTTTT.

The V call is TRBV4-1, the J call TRBJ2-1; 9 bases fit TRBD1. Looked up from germline, CDR1 is MGHRA and CDR2 is YSYEKL. This CDR3 has 16 residues. With 1 base clipped from V and 3 bases from J, the junction kept 4 bases outside the gene matches. DNA of the CDR3: TGCGCCAGCAGCCAAGTCAACAGGGGGCACTACAATGAGCAGTTCTTC. Protein product: CASSQVNRGHYNEQFF.

This clonotype was recorded a few times. The chain carries TRBV2 and TRBJ2-1; TRBD2 matches at 8 bases. The V gene's germline CDR1 is SNHLY and CDR2 FYNNEI. This CDR3 region has 13 residues. The V and J ends lost 6 bases and 4 bases, in that order; junction bases with no gene match: 2. The DNA of the CDR3 is TGTGCCAGCAGGACTAGCGAGTACAATGAGCAGTTCTTC. It is translated as CASRTSEYNEQFF.

As to this clonotype: With a far larger clone one base away, a read error is the likely cause. The J gene is TRBJ2-1, the V gene TRBV5-1; D is unresolved. V was shortened by 5 bases and J by 10 bases, with 22 bases between the two germline ends. Germline loops: CDR1 SGHRS, CDR2 YFSETQ. CDR3 length equals 15 residues. CDR3 coding DNA: TGCGCCAGCAGTCTATCGGACCCAAGATCCTACGAGCAGTTCTTC. It encodes CASSLSDPRSYEQFF.

The genes are TRBV19 and TRBJ1-5, with 9 bases identical to TRBD1. CDR3 length: 15 residues. Germline CDR1 LNHDA, CDR2 SQIVND (reference sequence). The V segment lost 7 bases and the J segment 7 bases; nucleotides outside the gene matches: 11. The CDR3 protein is CASISPGQGRQPQHF. The CDR3 DNA sequence: TGTGCCAGTATTTCACCGGGACAGGGTAGGCAGCCCCAGCATTTT.

V is TRBV18 and J is TRBJ1-5, with D perhaps TRBD1 (6 bases). The V gene lost 2 bases and the J gene lost 6 bases, with 11 bases spanning the gap. Germline-derived CDR1 and CDR2 are KGHSH and LQKENI. The CDR3 extends over 14 amino acids. CDR3 coding DNA: TGTGCCAGCTCACCAAACAGGGAGACTCAGCCCCAGCATTTT. This sequence encodes CASSPNRETQPQHF. Full variable domain (missing parts from reference TRBV18 and TRBJ1-5): NAGVMQNPRHLVRRRGQEARLRCSPMKGHSHVYWYRQLPEEGLKFMVYLQKENIIDESGMPKERFSAEFPKEGPSILRIQQVVRGDSAAYFCASSPNRETQPQHFGDGTRLSIL.

Turning to this clonotype: This may be a read error: a much more frequent sequence differs by one nucleotide. This chain uses TRBV6-1 with TRBJ2-7; 10 bases match TRBD1. Germline V gene sequence: CDR1 MNHNS, CDR2 SASEGT. The CDR3 covers 14 residues. J was trimmed by 5 bases and V by 6 bases; bases with no gene match: 7. The chain's CDR3 is CASRGTGEAHEQYF. CDR3 nucleotide sequence: TGTGCCAGCAGGGGGACAGGGGAGGCTCACGAGCAGTACTTC.